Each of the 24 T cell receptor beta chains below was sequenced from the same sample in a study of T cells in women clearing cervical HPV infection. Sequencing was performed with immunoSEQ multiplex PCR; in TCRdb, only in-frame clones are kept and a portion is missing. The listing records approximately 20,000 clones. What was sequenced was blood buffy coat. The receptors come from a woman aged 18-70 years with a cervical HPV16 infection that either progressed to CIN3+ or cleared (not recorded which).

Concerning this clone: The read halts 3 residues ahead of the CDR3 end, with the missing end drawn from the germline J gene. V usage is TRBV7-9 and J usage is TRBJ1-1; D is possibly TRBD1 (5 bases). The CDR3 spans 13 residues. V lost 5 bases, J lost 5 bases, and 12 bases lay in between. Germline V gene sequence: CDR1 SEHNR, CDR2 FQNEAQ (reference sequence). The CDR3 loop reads CASSAGGETEAFF. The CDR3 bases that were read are TGTGCCAGCAGCGCGGGGGGTGAAACTGAA.

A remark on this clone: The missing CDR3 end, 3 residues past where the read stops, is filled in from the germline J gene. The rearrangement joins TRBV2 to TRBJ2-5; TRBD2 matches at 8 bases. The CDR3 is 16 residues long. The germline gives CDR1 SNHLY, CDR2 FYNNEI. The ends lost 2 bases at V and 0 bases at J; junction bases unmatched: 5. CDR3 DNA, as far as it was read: TGTGCCAGCAGTGAAAAGCGGGGGCCCTACCAAGAGACC. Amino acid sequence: CASSEKRGPYQET. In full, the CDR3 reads CASSEKRGPYQETQYF.

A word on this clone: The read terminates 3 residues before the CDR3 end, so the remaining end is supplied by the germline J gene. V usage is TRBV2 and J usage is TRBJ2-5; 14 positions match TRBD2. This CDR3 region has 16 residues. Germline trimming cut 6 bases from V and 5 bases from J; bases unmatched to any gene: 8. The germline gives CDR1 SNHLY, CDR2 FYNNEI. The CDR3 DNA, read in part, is TGTGCCAGCAGCGACGGGACTAGCGGGGGTTGGGAGACC. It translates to CASSDGTSGGWET. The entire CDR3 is CASSDGTSGGWETQYF.

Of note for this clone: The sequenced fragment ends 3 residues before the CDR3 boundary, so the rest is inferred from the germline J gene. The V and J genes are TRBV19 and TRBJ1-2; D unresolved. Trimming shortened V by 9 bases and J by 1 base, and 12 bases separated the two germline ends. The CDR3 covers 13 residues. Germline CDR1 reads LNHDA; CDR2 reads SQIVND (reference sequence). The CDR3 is CARGRKGNYGYTF. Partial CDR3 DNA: TGTGCCAGAGGTCGAAAGGGTAACTATGGC. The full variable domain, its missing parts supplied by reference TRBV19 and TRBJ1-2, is DGGITQSPKYLFRKEGQNVTLSCEQNLNHDAMYWYRQDPGQGLRLIYYSQIVNDFQKGDIAEGYSVSREKKESFPLTVTSAQKNPTAFYLCARGRKGNYGYTFGSGTRLTVV.

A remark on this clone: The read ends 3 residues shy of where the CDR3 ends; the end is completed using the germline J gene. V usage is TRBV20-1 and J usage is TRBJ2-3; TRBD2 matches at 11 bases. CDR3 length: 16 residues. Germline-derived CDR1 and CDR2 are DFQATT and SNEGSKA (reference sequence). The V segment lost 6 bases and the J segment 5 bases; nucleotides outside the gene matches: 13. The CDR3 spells CSALFLAGGAQDTQYF. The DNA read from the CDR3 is TGCAGTGCCCTATTCCTAGCGGGGGGCGCACAAGATACG.

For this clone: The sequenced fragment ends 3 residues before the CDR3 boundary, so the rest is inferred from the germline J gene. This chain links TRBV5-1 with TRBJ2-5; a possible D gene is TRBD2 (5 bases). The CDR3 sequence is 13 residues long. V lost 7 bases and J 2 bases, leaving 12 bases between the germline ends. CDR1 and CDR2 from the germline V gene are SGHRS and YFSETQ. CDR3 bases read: TGCGCCAGCGAACGGACTCCGCAAGAGACC. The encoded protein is CASERTPQET. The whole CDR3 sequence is CASERTPQETQYF.

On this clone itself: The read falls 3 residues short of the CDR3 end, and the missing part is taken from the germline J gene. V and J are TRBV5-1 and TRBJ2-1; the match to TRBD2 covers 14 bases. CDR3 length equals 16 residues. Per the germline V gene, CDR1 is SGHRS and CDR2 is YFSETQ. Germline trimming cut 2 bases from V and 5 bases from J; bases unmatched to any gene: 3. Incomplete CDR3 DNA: TGCGCCAGCAGCTTTAGACTAGCGGGGGGGCACAATGAG. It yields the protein CASSFRLAGGHNE. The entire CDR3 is CASSFRLAGGHNEQFF.

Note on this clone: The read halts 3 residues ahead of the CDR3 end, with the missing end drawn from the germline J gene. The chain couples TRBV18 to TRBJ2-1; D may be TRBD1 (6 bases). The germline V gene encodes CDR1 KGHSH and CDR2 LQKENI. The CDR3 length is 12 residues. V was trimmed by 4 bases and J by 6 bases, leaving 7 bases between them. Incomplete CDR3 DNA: TGTGCCAGCTCACAGACAGGCAATGAG. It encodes CASSQTGNE. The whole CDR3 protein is CASSQTGNEQFF.

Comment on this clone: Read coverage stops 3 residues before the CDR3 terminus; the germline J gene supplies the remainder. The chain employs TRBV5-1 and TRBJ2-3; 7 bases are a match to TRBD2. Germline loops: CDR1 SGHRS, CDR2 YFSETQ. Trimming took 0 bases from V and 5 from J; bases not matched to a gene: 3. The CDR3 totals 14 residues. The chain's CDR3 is CASSLAGGKDTQYF. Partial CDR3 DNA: TGCGCCAGCAGCTTGGCCGGGGGGAAAGATACG.

The covered CDR3 bases are TGTGCCATCAGCCTCACAGGGGGGGGTGAA. Translating gives CAISLTGGGE. The CDR3 reads in full as CAISLTGGGEAFF. This chain connects TRBV10-3 to TRBJ1-1, with TRBD1 matching 8 bases. The read halts 3 residues ahead of the CDR3 end, with the missing end drawn from the germline J gene. Germline-derived CDR1 and CDR2 are ENHRY and SYGVKD. The V segment lost 6 bases and the J segment 7 bases; nucleotides outside the gene matches: 7. The CDR3 spans 13 residues.

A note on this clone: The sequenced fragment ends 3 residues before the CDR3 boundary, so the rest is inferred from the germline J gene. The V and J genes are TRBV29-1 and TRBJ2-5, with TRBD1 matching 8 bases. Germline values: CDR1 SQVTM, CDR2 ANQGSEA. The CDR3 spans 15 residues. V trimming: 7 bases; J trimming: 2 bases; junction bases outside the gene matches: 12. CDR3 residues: CSAQGRWTGQETQYF. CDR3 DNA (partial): TGCAGCGCCCAAGGGAGGTGGACAGGGCAAGAGACC.

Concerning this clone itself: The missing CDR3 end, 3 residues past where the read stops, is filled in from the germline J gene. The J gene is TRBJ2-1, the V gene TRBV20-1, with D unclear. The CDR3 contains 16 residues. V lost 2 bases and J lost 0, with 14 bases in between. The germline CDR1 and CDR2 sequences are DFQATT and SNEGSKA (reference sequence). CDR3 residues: CSARSARANSYNEQFF. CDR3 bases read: TGCAGTGCTAGATCGGCTCGAGCGAACTCCTACAATGAG.

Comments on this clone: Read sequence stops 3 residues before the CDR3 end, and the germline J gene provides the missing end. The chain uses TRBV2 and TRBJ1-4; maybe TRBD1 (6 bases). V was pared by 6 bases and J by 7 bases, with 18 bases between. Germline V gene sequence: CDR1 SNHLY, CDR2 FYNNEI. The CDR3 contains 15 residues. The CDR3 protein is CASRGGQGSGEKLFF. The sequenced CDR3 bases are TGTGCCAGCAGGGGGGGGCAGGGGAGCGGTGAAAAA.

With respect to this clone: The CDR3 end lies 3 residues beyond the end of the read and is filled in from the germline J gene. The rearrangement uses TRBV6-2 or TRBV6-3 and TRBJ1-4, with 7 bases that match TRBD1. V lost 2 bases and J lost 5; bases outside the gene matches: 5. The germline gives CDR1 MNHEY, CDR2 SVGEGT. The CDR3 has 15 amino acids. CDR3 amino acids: CASSYTGTANEKLFF. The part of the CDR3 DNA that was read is TGTGCCAGCAGTTACACCGGGACAGCAAATGAAAAA.

The CDR3 protein is CSVGTGHYGYTF. The CDR3 bases that were read are TGCAGCGTTGGGACAGGGCACTATGGC. V and J are TRBV29-1 and TRBJ1-2; 8 bases line up with TRBD1. The read halts 3 residues ahead of the CDR3 end, with the missing end drawn from the germline J gene. This CDR3 is built from 12 residues. Looked up from germline, CDR1 is SQVTM and CDR2 is ANQGSEA. V trimming: 4 bases; J trimming: 3 bases; junction bases outside the gene matches: 1.

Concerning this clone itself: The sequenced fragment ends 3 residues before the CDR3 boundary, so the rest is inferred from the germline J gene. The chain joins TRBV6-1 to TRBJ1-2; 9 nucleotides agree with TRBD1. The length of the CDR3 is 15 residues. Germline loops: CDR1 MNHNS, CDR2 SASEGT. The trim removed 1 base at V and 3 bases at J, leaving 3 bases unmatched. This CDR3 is CASSEGTGDYYGYTF. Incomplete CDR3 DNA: TGTGCCAGCAGTGAAGGGACAGGGGACTACTATGGC.

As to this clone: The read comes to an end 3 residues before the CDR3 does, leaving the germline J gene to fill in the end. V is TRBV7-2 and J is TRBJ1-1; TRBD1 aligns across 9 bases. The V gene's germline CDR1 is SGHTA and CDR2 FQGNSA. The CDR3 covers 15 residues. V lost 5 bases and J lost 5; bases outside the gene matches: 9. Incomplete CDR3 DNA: TGTGCCAGCAGCCCACAGGGGGCGCGAGAGACTGAA. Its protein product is CASSPQGARETE. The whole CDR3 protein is CASSPQGARETEAFF. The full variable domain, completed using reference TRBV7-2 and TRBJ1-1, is GAGVSQSPSNKVTEKGKDVELRCDPISGHTALYWYRQSLGQGLEFLIYFQGNSAPDKSGLPSDRFSAERTGGSVSTLTIQRTQQEDSAVYLCASSPQGARETEAFFGQGTRLTVV.

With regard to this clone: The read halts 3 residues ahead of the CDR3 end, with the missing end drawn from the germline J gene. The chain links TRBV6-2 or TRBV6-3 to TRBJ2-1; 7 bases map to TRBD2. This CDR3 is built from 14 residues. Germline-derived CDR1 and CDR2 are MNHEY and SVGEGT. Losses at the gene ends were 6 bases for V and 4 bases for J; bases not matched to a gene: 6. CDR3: CASRGGSTYNEQFF. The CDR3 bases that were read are TGTGCCAGCAGGGGGGGGTCTACTTACAATGAG.

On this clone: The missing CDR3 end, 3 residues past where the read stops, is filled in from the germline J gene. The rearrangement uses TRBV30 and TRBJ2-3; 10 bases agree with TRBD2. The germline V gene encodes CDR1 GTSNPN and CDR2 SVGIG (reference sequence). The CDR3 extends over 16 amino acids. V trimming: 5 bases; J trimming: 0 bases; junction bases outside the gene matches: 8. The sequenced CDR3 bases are TGTGCCTGGCAATCAGCGGGGGGGTCTAGCACAGATACG. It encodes CAWQSAGGSSTDT. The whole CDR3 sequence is CAWQSAGGSSTDTQYF.

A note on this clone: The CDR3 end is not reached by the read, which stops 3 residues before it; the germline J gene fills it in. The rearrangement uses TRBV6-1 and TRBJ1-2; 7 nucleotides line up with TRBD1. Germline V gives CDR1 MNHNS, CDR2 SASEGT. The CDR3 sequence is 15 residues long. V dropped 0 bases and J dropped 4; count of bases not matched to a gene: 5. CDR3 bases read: TGTGCCAGCAGTGAAGCCTTGGACAGGTCCTATGGC. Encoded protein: CASSEALDRSYG. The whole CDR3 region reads CASSEALDRSYGYTF.

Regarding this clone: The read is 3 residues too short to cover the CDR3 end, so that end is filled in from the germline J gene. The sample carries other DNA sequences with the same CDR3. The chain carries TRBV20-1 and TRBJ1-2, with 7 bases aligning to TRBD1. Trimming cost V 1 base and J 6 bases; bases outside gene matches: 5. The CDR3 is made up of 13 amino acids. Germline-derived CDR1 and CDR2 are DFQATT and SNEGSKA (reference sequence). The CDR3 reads CSARGQGADGYTF. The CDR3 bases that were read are TGCAGTGCTAGAGGACAGGGCGCGGATGGC.

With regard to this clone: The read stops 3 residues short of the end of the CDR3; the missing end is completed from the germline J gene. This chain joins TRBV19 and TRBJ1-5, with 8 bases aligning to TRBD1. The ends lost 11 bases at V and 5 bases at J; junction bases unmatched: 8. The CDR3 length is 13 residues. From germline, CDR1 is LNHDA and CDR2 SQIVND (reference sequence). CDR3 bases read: TGTGCCGGCCCGGACAGGGAGGATCAGCCC. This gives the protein CAGPDREDQP. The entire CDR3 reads CAGPDREDQPQHF.

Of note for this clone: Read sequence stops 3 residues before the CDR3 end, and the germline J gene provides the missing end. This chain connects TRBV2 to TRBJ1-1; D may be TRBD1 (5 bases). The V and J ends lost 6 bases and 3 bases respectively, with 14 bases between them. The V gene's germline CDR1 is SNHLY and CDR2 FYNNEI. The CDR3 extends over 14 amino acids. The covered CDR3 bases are TGTGCCAGCAGGGACCGGACATATCACACTGAA. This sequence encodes CASRDRTYHTE. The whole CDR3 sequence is CASRDRTYHTEAFF.

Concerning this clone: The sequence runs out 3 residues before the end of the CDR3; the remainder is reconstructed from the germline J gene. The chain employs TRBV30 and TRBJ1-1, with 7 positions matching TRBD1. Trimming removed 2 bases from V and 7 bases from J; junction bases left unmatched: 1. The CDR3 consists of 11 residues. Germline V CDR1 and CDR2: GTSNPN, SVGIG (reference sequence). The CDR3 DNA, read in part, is TGTGCCTGGAGTCGGGACAGTGAA. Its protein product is CAWSRDSE. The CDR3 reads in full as CAWSRDSEAFF.